These 23 T cell receptor beta chains were sequenced from one sample in a study of shared clonotypes between healthy human individuals. Produced via immunoSEQ multiplex PCR; TCRdb's table is partial and in-frame only. This table has 850,000 to 1,100,000 clones, about 72% appearing once. The sample consisted of memory CD4+ T cells from PBMCs. Subset indicated: CD45RA-negative fraction. Receptor source: a man between 18 and 35 years old in good health. Some clones in this sample may be carry-over from other donors' samples.

This clone appeared a few times. The chain has TRBV27 and TRBJ1-1, with TRBD1 as a possible D gene (5 bases). The CDR3 contains 14 residues. The germline CDR1 and CDR2 sequences are MNHEY and SMNVEV (reference sequence). Trimming shortened V by 1 base and J by 5 bases, and 11 bases separated the two germline ends. CDR3 residues: CASSLYRYGTEAFF. The CDR3 DNA sequence: TGTGCCAGCAGTTTATACAGGTACGGGACTGAAGCTTTCTTT.

CDR3 DNA: TGTGCCAGCAGAACGCGGCCTGGAAACACCATATATTTT. It codes for CASRTRPGNTIYF. The V call is TRBV5-8, the J call TRBJ1-3; D is uncertain. V lost 5 bases and J lost 2, with 8 bases in between. The CDR3 length is 13 residues. From germline, CDR1 is SGHTS and CDR2 YDEGEE.

The V call is TRBV6-1, the J call TRBJ1-5; D gene uncertain. Looked up from germline, CDR1 is MNHNS and CDR2 is SASEGT. The ends were cut back, 3 bases at V and 4 bases at J, with 1 base in the middle. The CDR3 is 11 amino acids. CDR3 sequence reads: CASSENQPQHF. The CDR3 nucleotides read TGTGCCAGCAGTGAGAATCAGCCCCAGCATTTT.

This chain joins TRBV28 and TRBJ2-1; D is tentatively TRBD1 or TRBD2 (5 bases each). Germline values: CDR1 MDHEN, CDR2 SYDVKM. This CDR3 region has 15 residues. V was pared by 2 bases and J by 7 bases, with 15 bases between. CDR3 DNA: TGTGCCAGCAGTTTAGATCGATACGGGACGAATGAGCAGTTCTTC. Its translation is CASSLDRYGTNEQFF.

The V call is TRBV5-1, the J call TRBJ1-5; a possible D gene is TRBD1 (5 bases). V was shortened by 0 bases and J by 3 bases, with 7 bases between the two germline ends. The CDR3 totals 14 residues. Germline V CDR1 and CDR2: SGHRS, YFSETQ. In DNA, the CDR3 is TGCGCCAGCAGCTTGGGGGGCTTCAATCAGCCCCAGCATTTT. Protein: CASSLGGFNQPQHF.

The sample holds a few counts of this clone. The chain joins TRBV6-4 to TRBJ2-3; D may match TRBD1 or TRBD2 (5 bases each). V lost 1 base and J 5 bases, leaving 13 bases between the germline ends. CDR3 size: 15 residues. The V gene's germline CDR1 is MRHNA and CDR2 SNTAGT. CDR3 DNA: TGTGCCAGCAGTGACTATGGGACCCCCCAAGATACGCAGTATTTT. It is translated as CASSDYGTPQDTQYF.

This chain joins TRBV28 and TRBJ1-1; D ambiguous. The CDR3 contains 14 residues. Germline V gives CDR1 MDHEN, CDR2 SYDVKM. The V end lost 8 bases, the J end lost 2 bases, and 15 bases lay between the germline ends. The CDR3 nucleotides read TGTGCCAGCGCTGGTCAGAACTTAAACACTGAAGCTTTCTTT. Protein sequence: CASAGQNLNTEAFF.

This chain joins TRBV5-1 and TRBJ2-5; tentatively, D is TRBD1 (6 bases). The germline gives CDR1 SGHRS, CDR2 YFSETQ. Trimming left V 1 base short and J 5 bases short, with 12 bases between. The CDR3 totals 14 residues. This CDR3 is CASSLTTGMETQYF. The DNA for the CDR3 is TGCGCCAGCAGCTTGACCACAGGGATGGAGACCCAGTACTTC. Full variable domain (outside the CDR3, taken from reference TRBV5-1 and TRBJ2-5): KAGVTQTPRYLIKTRGQQVTLSCSPISGHRSVSWYQQTPGQGLQFLFEYFSETQRNKGNFPGRFSGRQFSNSRSEMNVSTLELGDSALYLCASSLTTGMETQYFGPGTRLLVL.

With respect to this clone: A clone one base away is much larger, so this may be a read error. The chain links TRBV6-1 to TRBJ1-1, with unresolved D. This CDR3 contains 13 residues. Germline CDR1 reads MNHNS; CDR2 reads SASEGT. V lost 6 bases and J 1 base, leaving 9 bases between the germline ends. The CDR3, as DNA: TGTGCCAGCAGCCGAGGGCCGAACACTGAAGCTTTCTTT. Translated: CASSRGPNTEAFF.

CDR3 DNA: TGTGCCAGCTCACCACCGGGACAGGGAATGATTACGCAGTACTTC. Residues: CASSPPGQGMITQYF. The genes are TRBV18 and TRBJ2-5; 9 bases line up with TRBD1. CDR1 KGHSH and CDR2 LQKENI come from the germline V gene. V shed 0 bases, J shed 11 bases, and the junction held 10 bases outside the gene matches. The CDR3 is 15 amino acids.

Details on this clone: The junction does not match germline at one end; this may be a read error. This chain connects TRBV2 to TRBJ2-6; no clear D gene. CDR3 length equals 14 residues. The germline CDR1 and CDR2 sequences are SNHLY and FYNNEI. CDR3 nucleotides: TGTGCCATCAGTTACTCATCTGGGGCCAACGTCCTGACTTTC. It yields the protein CAISYSSGANVLTF.

The V gene is TRBV5-4, the J gene TRBJ1-2; 8 nucleotides agree with TRBD1. CDR3 length: 14 amino acids. Trimming cost V 4 bases and J 8 bases; bases outside gene matches: 10. CDR1 SGHNT and CDR2 YYREEE come from the germline V gene (reference sequence). DNA for the CDR3: TGTGCCAGCAGCCCGGACAGGGACATCCGCGGCTACACCTTC. Translating it yields CASSPDRDIRGYTF.

On this clone itself: Other DNA sequences in this specimen translate into the identical CDR3. J is TRBJ2-5 and V is TRBV7-9; D is unclear. The CDR3 length is 15 residues. The V gene's germline CDR1 is SEHNR and CDR2 FQNEAQ (reference sequence). Trimming removed 0 bases at V and 5 bases at J, with 13 bases between. CDR3 amino acids: CASSLALGPGETQYF. In DNA form, the CDR3 reads TGTGCCAGCAGCTTAGCGCTCGGGCCCGGGGAGACCCAGTACTTC.

The chain employs TRBV2 and TRBJ2-5, with D possibly called TRBD1 or TRBD2 (5 bases each). Trimming took 4 bases from V and 5 from J, leaving 14 bases between them. The CDR3 consists of 14 residues. Germline values: CDR1 SNHLY, CDR2 FYNNEI. The CDR3 DNA is TGTGCCAGCAGTGGGTCCAGGGCGGGTGAGACCCAGTACTTC. This codes for CASSGSRAGETQYF.

Here the CDR3 DNA reads TGTGCCAGCAGTTCCCCCGGGATAGGGTCGAGCTCTGGAAACACCATATATTTT. Translating gives CASSSPGIGSSSGNTIYF. The rearrangement links TRBV28 to TRBJ1-3; D not resolved. The CDR3 spans 18 residues. With 4 bases removed from V and 0 bases from J, the gap between germline ends came to 19 bases. Germline V gene data show CDR1 as MDHEN and CDR2 as SYDVKM. Together with reference TRBV28 and TRBJ1-3, the CDR3 gives the full variable domain: DVKVTQSSRYLVKRTGEKVFLECVQDMDHENMFWYRQDPGLGLRLIYFSYDVKMKEKGDIPEGYSVSREKKERFSLILESASTNQTSMYLCASSSPGIGSSSGNTIYFGEGSWLTVV.

The J gene is TRBJ2-7, the V gene TRBV6-5; 11 bases fit TRBD1. CDR3 length: 15 amino acids. Germline V gives CDR1 MNHEY, CDR2 SVGAGI. V shed 6 bases, J shed 4 bases, and the junction held 8 bases outside the gene matches. CDR3 in DNA: TGTGCCAGCAGCCCTGAGGACAGGGGGCGGTACGAGCAGTACTTC. It is translated as CASSPEDRGRYEQYF.

There are a few counts of this clone. The V and J genes are TRBV5-1 and TRBJ2-7; D might be TRBD2 (6 bases). This CDR3 region has 14 residues. In germline, CDR1 is SGHRS, CDR2 YFSETQ. The V end lost 7 bases, the J end lost 3 bases, and 17 bases lay between the germline ends. This CDR3 reads CASRGDAGRYEQYF. Here the CDR3 DNA reads TGCGCCAGCCGCGGGGACGCAGGCCGCTACGAGCAGTACTTC.

This clone is a singleton in its sample. This rearrangement joins TRBV9 to TRBJ2-2, with D maybe TRBD2 (5 bases). V lost 3 bases to trimming and J lost 4 bases, with 16 bases between them. The CDR3 extends over 16 amino acids. From germline, CDR1 is SGDLS and CDR2 YYNGEE. CDR3 in amino acids: CASSGGRGLLTGELFF. The CDR3 coding sequence is TGTGCCAGCAGCGGGGGAAGAGGGCTTCTCACCGGGGAGCTGTTTTTT.

This sequence joins TRBV28 and TRBJ2-7, with 9 bases that match TRBD1. Trimming at V came to 4 bases and at J to 5 bases, leaving 9 bases not matched to a gene. The CDR3 extends over 15 amino acids. The V gene's germline CDR1 is MDHEN and CDR2 SYDVKM. CDR3: CASSSEGTGRNEQYF. DNA for the CDR3: TGTGCCAGCAGTTCGGAAGGGACAGGGAGGAACGAGCAGTACTTC.

As for this clone: Other DNA sequences within the sample encode an identical CDR3. The rearrangement links TRBV19 to TRBJ2-3; D uncertain. Germline CDR1 is LNHDA and CDR2 is SQIVND (reference sequence). This CDR3 has 12 amino acids. The V gene lost 7 bases and the J gene lost 5 bases, with 10 bases spanning the gap. The CDR3 coding sequence is TGTGCCAGTAAAGGTCTGGGAGATACGCAGTATTTT. Translated, it gives CASKGLGDTQYF.

The chain links TRBV9 to TRBJ2-2; 8 nucleotides align to TRBD1. The length of the CDR3 is 16 residues. V trimming: 4 bases; J trimming: 5 bases; junction bases outside the gene matches: 10. Looked up from germline, CDR1 is SGDLS and CDR2 is YYNGEE. The CDR3 region has the DNA TGTGCCAGCAGCCCACTTGACAGGGGAGAGACCGGGGAGCTGTTTTTT. It translates to CASSPLDRGETGELFF.

The CDR3 here is CASSQRTDTQYF. CDR3 sequence (DNA): TGTGCCAGCAGCCAACGGACAGATACGCAGTATTTT. V usage is TRBV4-2 and J usage is TRBJ2-3; D unresolved. The V end lost 2 bases, the J end lost 3 bases, and 3 bases lay between the germline ends. CDR3 length equals 12 residues. Per the germline V gene, CDR1 is LGHNA and CDR2 is YNFKEQ.

The chain recombines TRBV19 with TRBJ2-3, with 8 positions matching TRBD1. The CDR3 extends over 16 amino acids. Losses at the gene ends were 5 bases for V and 1 base for J; bases not matched to a gene: 8. From germline, CDR1 is LNHDA and CDR2 SQIVND (reference sequence). The CDR3: CASSPKMTGGTDTQYF. DNA for the CDR3: TGTGCCAGTAGTCCAAAAATGACAGGGGGCACAGATACGCAGTATTTT.